The sequence of this TCR beta chain was determined in a study of blood T cell repertoires in COVID-19. Turning to the study itself: Samples representing acute and convalescent COVID-19 were sourced from the United States, Italy and Spain. T cells, B-cell-depleted T cells, or PBMCs supplied cDNA or gDNA.

This CDR3 is built from 15 residues. After removal of 6 bases from V and 8 bases from J, the junction contained 10 bases not matched to a gene. The germline V gene encodes CDR1 MNHEY and CDR2 SVGAGI. The protocol was immunoSEQ multiplex PCR, while the TCRdb copy is restricted to in-frame clones and leaves out a portion. The table includes 70,000 to 80,000 clones, around nine tenths detected once. The specimen sequenced was peripheral blood. The rearrangement links TRBV6-5 to TRBJ1-6, with 7 bases identical to TRBD1. The sequence derives from a human donor in a cohort sampled during active COVID-19. The CDR3 nucleotides are TGTGCCAGCAGACCATGGACAGGTCGCTATTCACCCCTCCACTTT. Translating gives CASRPWTGRYSPLHF.